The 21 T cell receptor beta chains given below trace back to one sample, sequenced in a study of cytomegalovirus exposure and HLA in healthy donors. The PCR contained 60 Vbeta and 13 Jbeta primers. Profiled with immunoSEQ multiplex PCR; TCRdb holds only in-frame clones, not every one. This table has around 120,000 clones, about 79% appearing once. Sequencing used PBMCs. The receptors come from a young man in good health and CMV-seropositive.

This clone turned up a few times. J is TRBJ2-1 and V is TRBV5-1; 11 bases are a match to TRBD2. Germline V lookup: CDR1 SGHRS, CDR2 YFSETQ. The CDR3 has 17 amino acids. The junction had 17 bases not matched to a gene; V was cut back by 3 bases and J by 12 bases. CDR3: CASSWDPSGRIPLRQFF. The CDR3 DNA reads TGCGCCAGCAGCTGGGATCCTAGCGGGAGGATCCCGTTAAGGCAGTTCTTC.

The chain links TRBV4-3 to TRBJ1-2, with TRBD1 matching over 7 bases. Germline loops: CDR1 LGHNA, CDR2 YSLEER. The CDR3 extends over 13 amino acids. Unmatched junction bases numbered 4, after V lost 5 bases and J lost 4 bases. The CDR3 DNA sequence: TGCGCCAGCAGCACAGGGGTAGGCTATGGCTACACCTTC. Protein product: CASSTGVGYGYTF.

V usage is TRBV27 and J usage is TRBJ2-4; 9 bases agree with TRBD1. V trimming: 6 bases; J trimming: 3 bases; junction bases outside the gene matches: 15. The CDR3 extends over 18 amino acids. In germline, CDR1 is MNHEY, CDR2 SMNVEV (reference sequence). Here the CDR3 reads CASSHRGDGTGYKNIQYF. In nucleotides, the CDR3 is TGTGCCAGCAGCCACCGGGGGGACGGGACAGGGTACAAAAACATTCAGTACTTC.

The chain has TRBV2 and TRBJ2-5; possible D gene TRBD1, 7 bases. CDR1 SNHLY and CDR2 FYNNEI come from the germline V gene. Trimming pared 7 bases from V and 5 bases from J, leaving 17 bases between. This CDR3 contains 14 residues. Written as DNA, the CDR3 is TGTGCCAGCACTGAGTCGACAGGGAGGGAGACCCAGTACTTC. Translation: CASTESTGRETQYF.

The CDR3 reads CASSLSFSSGSPHPYNEQFF. The CDR3 DNA follows: TGTGCCAGCAGTTTATCGTTTTCTAGCGGGAGCCCACATCCCTACAATGAGCAGTTCTTC. The V and J genes are TRBV27 and TRBJ2-1; 10 bases are shared with TRBD2. Trimming at V came to 0 bases and at J to 2 bases, leaving 13 bases not matched to a gene. The V gene's germline CDR1 is MNHEY and CDR2 SMNVEV (reference sequence). This CDR3 contains 20 residues.

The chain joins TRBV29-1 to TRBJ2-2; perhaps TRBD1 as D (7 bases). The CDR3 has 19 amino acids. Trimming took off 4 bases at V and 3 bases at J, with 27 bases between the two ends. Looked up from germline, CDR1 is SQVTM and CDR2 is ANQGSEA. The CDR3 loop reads CSVGDRVPLGLTYTGELFF. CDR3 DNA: TGCAGCGTTGGAGACAGGGTCCCCTTAGGACTAACCTACACCGGGGAGCTGTTTTTT.

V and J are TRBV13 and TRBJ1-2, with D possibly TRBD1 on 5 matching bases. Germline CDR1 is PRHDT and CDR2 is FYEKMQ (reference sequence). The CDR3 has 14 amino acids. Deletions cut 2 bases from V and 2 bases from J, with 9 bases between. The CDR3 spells CASSLLRGNYGYTF. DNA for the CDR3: TGTGCCAGCAGCTTACTCCGGGGGAACTATGGCTACACCTTC.

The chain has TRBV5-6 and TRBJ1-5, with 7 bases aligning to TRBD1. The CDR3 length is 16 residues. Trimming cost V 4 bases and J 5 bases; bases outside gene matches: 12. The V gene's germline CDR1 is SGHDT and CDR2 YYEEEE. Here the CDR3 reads CASSLSIRGMHQPQHF. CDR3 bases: TGTGCCAGCAGCCTCTCCATCAGGGGGATGCATCAGCCCCAGCATTTT.

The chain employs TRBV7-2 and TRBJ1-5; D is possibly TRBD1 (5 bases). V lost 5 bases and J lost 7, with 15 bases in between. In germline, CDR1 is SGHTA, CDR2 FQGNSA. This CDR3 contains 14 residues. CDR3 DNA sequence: TGTGCCAGCAGCCCCCAGGGCGGTGGCCAGCCCCAGCATTTT. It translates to CASSPQGGGQPQHF.

The CDR3 DNA sequence: TGTGCCTGGGGGGGCCTGGTAGGGGCTCGGAATGAAAAACTGTTTTTT. This gives the protein CAWGGLVGARNEKLFF. V is TRBV30 and J is TRBJ1-4; D is perhaps TRBD1 (6 bases). The V end lost 5 bases, the J end lost 5 bases, and 21 bases lay between the germline ends. This CDR3 has 16 amino acids. Germline loops: CDR1 GTSNPN, CDR2 SVGIG (reference sequence).

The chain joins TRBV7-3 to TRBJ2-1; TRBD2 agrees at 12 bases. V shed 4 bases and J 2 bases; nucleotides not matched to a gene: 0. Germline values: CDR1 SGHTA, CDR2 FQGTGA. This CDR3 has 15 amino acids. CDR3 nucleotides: TGTGCCAGCAGCTCTAGCGGGGGGGCCTACAATGAGCAGTTCTTC. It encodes CASSSSGGAYNEQFF. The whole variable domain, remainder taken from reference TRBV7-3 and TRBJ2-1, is GAGVSQTPSNKVTEKGKYVELRCDPISGHTALYWYRQSLGQGPEFLIYFQGTGAADDSGLPNDRFFAVRPEGSVSTLKIQRTERGDSAVYLCASSSSGGAYNEQFFGPGTRLTVL.

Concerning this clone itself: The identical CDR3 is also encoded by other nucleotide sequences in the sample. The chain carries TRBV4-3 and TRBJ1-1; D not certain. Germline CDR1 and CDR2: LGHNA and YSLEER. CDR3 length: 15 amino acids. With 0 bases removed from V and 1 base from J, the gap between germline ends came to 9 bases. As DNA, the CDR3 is TGCGCCAGCAGCCAAGATCTCCTAAGGAACACTGAAGCTTTCTTT. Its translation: CASSQDLLRNTEAFF.

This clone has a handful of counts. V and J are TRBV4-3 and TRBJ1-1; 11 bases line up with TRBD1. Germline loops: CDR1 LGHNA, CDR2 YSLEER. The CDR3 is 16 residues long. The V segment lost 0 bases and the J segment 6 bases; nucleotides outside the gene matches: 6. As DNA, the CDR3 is TGCGCCAGCAGCCAAGATGGACAGGGGGCTAGGGCTGAAGCTTTCTTT. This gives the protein CASSQDGQGARAEAFF.

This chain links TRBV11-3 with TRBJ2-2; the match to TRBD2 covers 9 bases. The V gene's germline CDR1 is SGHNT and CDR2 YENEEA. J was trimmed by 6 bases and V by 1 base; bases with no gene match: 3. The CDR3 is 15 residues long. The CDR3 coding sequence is TGTGCCAGCAGCTTAGGTGCGGGAGGGCCCGGGGAGCTGTTTTTT. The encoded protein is CASSLGAGGPGELFF.

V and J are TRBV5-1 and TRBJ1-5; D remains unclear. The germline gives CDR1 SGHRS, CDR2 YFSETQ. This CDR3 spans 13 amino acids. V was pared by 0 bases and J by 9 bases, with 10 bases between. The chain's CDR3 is CASSLALASPQHF. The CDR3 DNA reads TGCGCCAGCAGCTTGGCCTTGGCCTCGCCCCAGCATTTT.

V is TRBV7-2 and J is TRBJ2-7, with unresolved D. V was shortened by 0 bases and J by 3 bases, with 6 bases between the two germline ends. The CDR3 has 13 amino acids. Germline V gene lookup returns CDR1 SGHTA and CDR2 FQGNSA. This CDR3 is CASSLAADYEQYF. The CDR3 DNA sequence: TGTGCCAGCAGCTTAGCGGCAGACTACGAGCAGTACTTC.

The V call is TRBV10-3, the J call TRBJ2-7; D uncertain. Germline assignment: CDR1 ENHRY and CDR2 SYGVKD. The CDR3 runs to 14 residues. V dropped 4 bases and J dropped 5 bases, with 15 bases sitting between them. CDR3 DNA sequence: TGTGCCATCAGTGTCTACGGGTTTTCGGACGAGCAGTACTTC. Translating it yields CAISVYGFSDEQYF.

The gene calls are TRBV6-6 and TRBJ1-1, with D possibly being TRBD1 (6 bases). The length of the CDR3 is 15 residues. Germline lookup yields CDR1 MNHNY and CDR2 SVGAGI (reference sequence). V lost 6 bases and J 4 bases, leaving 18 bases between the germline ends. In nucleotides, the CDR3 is TGTGCCAGCAGCCACACTCAGGGGAGTGGCACTGAAGCTTTCTTT. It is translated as CASSHTQGSGTEAFF.

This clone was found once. The CDR3 loop reads CASSFGGTDTQYF. Here the CDR3 DNA reads TGTGCCAGCAGCTTCGGGGGCACAGATACGCAGTATTTT. The genes are TRBV7-2 and TRBJ2-3; tentative D call: TRBD2 (5 bases). The germline gives CDR1 SGHTA, CDR2 FQGNSA. The V end was cut by 3 bases, the J end by 1 base, with 5 bases between. CDR3 length equals 13 residues.

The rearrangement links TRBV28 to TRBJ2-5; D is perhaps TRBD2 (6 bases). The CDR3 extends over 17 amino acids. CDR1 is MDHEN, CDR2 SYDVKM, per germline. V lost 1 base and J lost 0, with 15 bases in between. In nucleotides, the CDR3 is TGTGCCAGCAGTTTATATGGGGACTCCCCACACCAAGAGACCCAGTACTTC. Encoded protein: CASSLYGDSPHQETQYF.

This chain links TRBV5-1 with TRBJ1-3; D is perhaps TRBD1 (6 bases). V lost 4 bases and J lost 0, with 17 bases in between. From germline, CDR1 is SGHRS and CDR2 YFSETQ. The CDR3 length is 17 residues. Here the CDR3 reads CASSQKEGQFSGNTIYF. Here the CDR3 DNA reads TGCGCCAGCAGCCAAAAGGAAGGACAGTTCTCTGGAAACACCATATATTTT.